This T cell receptor beta chain was observed in a study of shared clonotypes between healthy human individuals. Study results and caveats: Clonotypes shared by all four donors outscored non-shared clonotypes in generation probability.

This CDR3 is 15 amino acids long. V was shortened by 7 bases and J by 3 bases, with 18 bases between the two germline ends. Germline V gene data show CDR1 as WSHSY and CDR2 as SAAADI. TCRdb's copy holds only in-frame clones and misses some; the assay was immunoSEQ multiplex PCR. The sample yields 800,000 to 1,200,000 clones, around 78% seen once. On this clone: Its antigen remains unknown.

The study drew its donors from healthy HIV-negative adults without recent acute infections or vaccinations. Every contributor of samples was a Caucasian grown-up residing in Nashville, Tennessee. This TCR derives from a man aged 18 to 30 in good health. Some clones in this sample may be carry-over from other donors' samples. The specimen sequenced was memory CD4+ T cells from PBMCs. Stated subset: CD45RA-negative fraction. The chain joins TRBV10-2 to TRBJ1-2; D remains unclear. The CDR3 coding sequence is TGCGCCAGCACCGAAAATTCCGCCCTTTACTATGGCTACACCTTC. Translation: CASTENSALYYGYTF.